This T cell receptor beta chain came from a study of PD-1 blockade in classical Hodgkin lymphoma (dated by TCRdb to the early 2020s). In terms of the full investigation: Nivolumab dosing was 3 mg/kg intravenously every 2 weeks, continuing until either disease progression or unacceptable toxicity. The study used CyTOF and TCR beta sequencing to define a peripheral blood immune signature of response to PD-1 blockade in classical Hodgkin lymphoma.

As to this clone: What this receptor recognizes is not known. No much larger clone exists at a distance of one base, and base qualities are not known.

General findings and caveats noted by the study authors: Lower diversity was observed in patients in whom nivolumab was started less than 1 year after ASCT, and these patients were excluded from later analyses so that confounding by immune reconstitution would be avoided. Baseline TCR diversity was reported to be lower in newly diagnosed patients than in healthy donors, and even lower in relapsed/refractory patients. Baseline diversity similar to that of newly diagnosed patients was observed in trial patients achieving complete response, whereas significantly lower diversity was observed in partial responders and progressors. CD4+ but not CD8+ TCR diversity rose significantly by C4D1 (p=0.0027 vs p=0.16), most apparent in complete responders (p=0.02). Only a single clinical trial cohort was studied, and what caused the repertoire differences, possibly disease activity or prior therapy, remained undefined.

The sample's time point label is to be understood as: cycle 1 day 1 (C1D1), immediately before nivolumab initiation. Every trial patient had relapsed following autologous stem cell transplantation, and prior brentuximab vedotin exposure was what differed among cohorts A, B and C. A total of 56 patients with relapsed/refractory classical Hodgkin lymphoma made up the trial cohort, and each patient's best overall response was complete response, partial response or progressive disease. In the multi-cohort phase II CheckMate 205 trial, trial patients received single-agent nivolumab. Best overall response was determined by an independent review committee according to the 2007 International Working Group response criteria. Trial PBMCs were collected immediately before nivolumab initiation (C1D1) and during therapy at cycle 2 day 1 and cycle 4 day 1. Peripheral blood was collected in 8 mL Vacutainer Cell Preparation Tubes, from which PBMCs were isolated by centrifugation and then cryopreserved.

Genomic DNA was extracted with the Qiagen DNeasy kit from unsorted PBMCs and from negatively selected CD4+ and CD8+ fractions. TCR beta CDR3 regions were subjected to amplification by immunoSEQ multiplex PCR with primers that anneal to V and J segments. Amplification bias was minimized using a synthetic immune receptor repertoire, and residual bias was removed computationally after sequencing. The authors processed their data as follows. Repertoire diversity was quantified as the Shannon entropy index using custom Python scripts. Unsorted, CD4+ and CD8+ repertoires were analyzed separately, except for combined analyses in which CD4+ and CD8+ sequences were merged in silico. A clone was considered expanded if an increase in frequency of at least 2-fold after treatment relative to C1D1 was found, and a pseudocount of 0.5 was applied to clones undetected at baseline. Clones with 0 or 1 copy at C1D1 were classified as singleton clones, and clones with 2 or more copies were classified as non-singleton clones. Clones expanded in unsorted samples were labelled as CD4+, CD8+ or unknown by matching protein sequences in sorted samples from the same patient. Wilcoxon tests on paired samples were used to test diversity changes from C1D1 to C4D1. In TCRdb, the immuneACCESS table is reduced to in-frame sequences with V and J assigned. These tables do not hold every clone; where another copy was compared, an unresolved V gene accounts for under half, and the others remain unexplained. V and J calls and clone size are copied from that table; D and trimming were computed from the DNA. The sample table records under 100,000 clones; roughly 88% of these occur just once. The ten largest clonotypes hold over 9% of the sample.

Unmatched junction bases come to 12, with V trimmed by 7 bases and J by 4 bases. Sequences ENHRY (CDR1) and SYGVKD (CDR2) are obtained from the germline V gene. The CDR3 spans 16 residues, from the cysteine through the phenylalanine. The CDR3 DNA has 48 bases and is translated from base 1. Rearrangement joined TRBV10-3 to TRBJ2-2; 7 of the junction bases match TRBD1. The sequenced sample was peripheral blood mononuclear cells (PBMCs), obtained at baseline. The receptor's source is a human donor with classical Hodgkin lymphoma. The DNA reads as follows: TGTGCCATCAACGACAGGGTGAAGGGACCCACCGGGGAGCTGTTTTTT. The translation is CAINDRVKGPTGELFF.